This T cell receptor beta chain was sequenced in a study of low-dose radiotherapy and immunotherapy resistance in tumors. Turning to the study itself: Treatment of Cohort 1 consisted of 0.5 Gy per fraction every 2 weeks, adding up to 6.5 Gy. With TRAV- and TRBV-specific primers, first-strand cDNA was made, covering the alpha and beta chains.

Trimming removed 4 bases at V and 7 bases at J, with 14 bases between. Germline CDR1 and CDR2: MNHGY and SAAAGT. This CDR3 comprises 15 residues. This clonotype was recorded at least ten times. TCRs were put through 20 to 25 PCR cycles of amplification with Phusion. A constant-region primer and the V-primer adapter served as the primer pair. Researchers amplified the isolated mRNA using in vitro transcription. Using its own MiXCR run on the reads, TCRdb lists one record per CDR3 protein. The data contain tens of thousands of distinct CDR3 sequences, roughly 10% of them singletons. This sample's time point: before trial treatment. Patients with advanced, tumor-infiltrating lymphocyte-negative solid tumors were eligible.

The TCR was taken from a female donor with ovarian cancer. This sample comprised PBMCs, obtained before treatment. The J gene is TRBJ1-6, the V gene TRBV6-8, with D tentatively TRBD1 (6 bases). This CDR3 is CASSFTGWWNSPLHF. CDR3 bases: TGTGCCAGCAGTTTTACAGGGTGGTGGAATTCACCCCTCCACTTT.